Listed below are T cell receptor beta chains from one sample, sequenced in a study of blood T cell repertoires in COVID-19. Generated by immunoSEQ multiplex PCR, the TCRdb table keeps only in-frame clones and is missing some. Of roughly 150,000 clones in the sample, 82% are singletons; the top ten hold less than 20%. The sequenced sample consisted of PBMCs or T cells enriched from blood (not recorded which). These receptors came from a man aged 55 to 69 who had recovered from COVID-19. The CDR3 runs from the conserved cysteine through the conserved F or W. D genes are given only for firm matches. Only part of the rows carry a size: once, few, many, or a class if the clone is expanded.

abundance: once; d_gene: .; j_gene: TRBJ2-1; v_gene: TRBV29-1; CDR3aa: CSGNRAYNEQFF; CDR3nt: TGCAGCGGCAACAGGGCCTACAATGAGCAGTTCTTC
abundance: .; d_gene: TRBD1; j_gene: TRBJ1-5; v_gene: TRBV19; CDR3aa: CASATGKYSNQPQHF; CDR3nt: TGTGCCAGTGCGACAGGGAAATATAGCAATCAGCCCCAGCATTTT
abundance: few; d_gene: .; j_gene: TRBJ1-6; v_gene: TRBV3-1/TRBV3-2; CDR3aa: CASTPQGRGSPLHF; CDR3nt: TGTGCCAGCACTCCACAGGGTCGAGGATCACCCCTCCACTTT
abundance: .; d_gene: .; j_gene: TRBJ2-7; v_gene: TRBV2; CDR3aa: CASRTTGGGEFPYEQYF; CDR3nt: TGTGCCAGCAGAACCACAGGGGGGGGAGAATTTCCCTACGAGCAGTACTTC
abundance: .; d_gene: TRBD1; j_gene: TRBJ1-2; v_gene: TRBV14; CDR3aa: CASSHLRAGGDYYGYTF; CDR3nt: TGTGCCAGCAGCCATCTGAGGGCAGGGGGAGATTACTATGGCTACACCTTC
abundance: .; d_gene: TRBD2; j_gene: TRBJ2-7; v_gene: TRBV5-6; CDR3aa: CASSFRTSGELYF; CDR3nt: TGTGCCAGCAGCTTCCGGACTAGCGGGGAATTATACTTC
abundance: .; d_gene: TRBD2; j_gene: TRBJ2-5; v_gene: TRBV7-2; CDR3aa: CASSDSSGKLRETQYF; CDR3nt: TGTGCCAGCAGCGACTCTAGCGGGAAATTGCGGGAGACCCAGTACTTC
abundance: .; d_gene: .; j_gene: TRBJ2-7; v_gene: TRBV11-2; CDR3aa: CASSHYPGQNEQYF; CDR3nt: TGTGCCAGCAGCCATTACCCGGGACAAAACGAGCAGTACTTC
abundance: .; d_gene: .; j_gene: TRBJ1-2; v_gene: TRBV6-5; CDR3aa: CASSPSTSNYGYTF; CDR3nt: TGTGCCAGCAGCCCCTCGACAAGTAACTATGGCTACACCTTC
abundance: .; d_gene: TRBD1; j_gene: TRBJ1-1; v_gene: TRBV29-1; CDR3aa: CTGTGGNTEAFF; CDR3nt: TGCACCGGGACAGGGGGGAACACTGAAGCTTTCTTT
abundance: .; d_gene: TRBD1; j_gene: TRBJ1-5; v_gene: TRBV27; CDR3aa: CASRVGTGGQPQHF; CDR3nt: TGTGCCAGCAGGGTAGGGACAGGGGGTCAGCCCCAGCATTTT
abundance: .; d_gene: .; j_gene: TRBJ1-6; v_gene: TRBV18; CDR3aa: CASSPPYSSSPLHF; CDR3nt: TGTGCCAGCTCACCACCGTACAGCAGTTCACCCCTCCACTTT
abundance: .; d_gene: TRBD1; j_gene: TRBJ1-2; v_gene: TRBV9; CDR3aa: CASSVEQGYGYTF; CDR3nt: TGTGCCAGCAGCGTAGAACAGGGGTATGGCTACACCTTC
abundance: .; d_gene: .; j_gene: TRBJ2-3; v_gene: TRBV10-3; CDR3aa: CAIRGLEDTQYF; CDR3nt: TGTGCCATCAGGGGACTGGAAGATACGCAGTATTTT
abundance: .; d_gene: TRBD1; j_gene: TRBJ2-5; v_gene: TRBV6-1; CDR3aa: CASSEDRGRTQYF; CDR3nt: TGTGCCAGCAGTGAGGACAGGGGGAGGACCCAGTACTTC
abundance: .; d_gene: TRBD1; j_gene: TRBJ2-6; v_gene: TRBV30; CDR3aa: CAWSLGTGDFGANVLTF; CDR3nt: TGTGCCTGGAGTTTGGGGACAGGGGATTTCGGGGCCAACGTCCTGACTTTC
abundance: .; d_gene: .; j_gene: TRBJ1-1; v_gene: TRBV6-1; CDR3aa: CASSERGGAEAFF; CDR3nt: TGTGCCAGCAGTGAAAGGGGAGGGGCTGAAGCTTTCTTT
abundance: .; d_gene: .; j_gene: TRBJ2-1; v_gene: TRBV11-3; CDR3aa: CASSFGGASNEQFF; CDR3nt: TGTGCCAGCAGCTTTGGTGGGGCCAGCAATGAGCAGTTCTTC
abundance: .; d_gene: .; j_gene: TRBJ2-5; v_gene: TRBV3-1/TRBV3-2; CDR3aa: CASSHGGQETQYF; CDR3nt: TGTGCCAGCAGCCACGGGGGGCAGGAGACCCAGTACTTC
abundance: .; d_gene: .; j_gene: TRBJ1-4; v_gene: TRBV19; CDR3aa: CASSIFEGSNEKLFF; CDR3nt: TGTGCCAGTAGTATATTTGAGGGCTCTAATGAAAAACTGTTTTTT
abundance: .; d_gene: .; j_gene: TRBJ1-5; v_gene: TRBV28; CDR3aa: CASSFNLGRQPQHF; CDR3nt: TGTGCCAGCAGTTTCAATCTGGGGAGGCAGCCCCAGCATTTT
abundance: few; d_gene: TRBD1; j_gene: TRBJ2-2; v_gene: TRBV30; CDR3aa: CAWSRQGYTGELFF; CDR3nt: TGTGCCTGGAGCCGACAGGGGTACACCGGGGAGCTGTTTTTT
abundance: .; d_gene: .; j_gene: TRBJ2-1; v_gene: TRBV4-2; CDR3aa: CASSQDKTGRTYNEQFF; CDR3nt: TGTGCCAGCAGCCAAGATAAAACGGGTCGTACCTACAATGAGCAGTTCTTC
abundance: .; d_gene: TRBD1; j_gene: TRBJ2-1; v_gene: TRBV18; CDR3aa: CASSRTGDPLNEQFF; CDR3nt: TGTGCCAGCTCACGGACAGGGGACCCCCTAAATGAGCAGTTCTTC